Sequencing of this TCR beta chain was carried out in a study of spatial heterogeneity in lung cancer. Study-level background: Sequences of the beta chain were consistently detected in greater numbers than alpha-chain sequences. The library had UMIs, and each TCR and UMI pair averaged more than ten raw reads. General study results and limits: How many expanded intratumoral alpha and beta TCRs were present tracked the tumor mutation count, which was a count of nonsynonymous mutations.

Time point denoted: sample taken at primary tumor resection. TCRs were sequenced from unsorted whole RNA of tumor, nontumor lung or PBMC. The CDR3 totals 15 residues. CDR1 and CDR2 (germline): SGHTA, FQGNSA. V dropped 4 bases and J dropped 3 bases, with 16 bases sitting between them. TCR cDNA molecules were tagged individually, and each one carried a unique molecular identifier. Each CDR3 protein gets one entry after TCRdb re-called the 5' RACE reads with MiXCR. The sample yields 15,000 to 20,000 distinct CDR3 sequences, under 7% seen once. At least ten counts were recorded for this clonotype. Its cognate antigen is unknown.

This sequence originates from a male donor with early-stage non-small cell lung cancer. The chain links TRBV7-2 to TRBJ2-7; D is unresolved. Specimen: lung tumor tissue, collected at surgery. The CDR3 loop is CASSWGLGAVYEQYF. The CDR3 DNA reads as TGTGCCAGCAGCTGGGGTTTAGGTGCCGTCTACGAGCAGTACTTC.